A single sample gave rise to the 10 T cell receptor beta chains below, sequenced in a study of T cells after somatic rescue of genetic block. Profiled with immunoSEQ multiplex PCR; TCRdb holds only in-frame clones, not every one. This table holds around 14,000 clones, approximately 71% found once. The specimen sequenced was peripheral blood mononuclear cells (PBMCs). These receptors were obtained from a man between 18 and 35 years old.

The table lists this clone with a count of one. This chain uses TRBV5-1 with TRBJ2-2; 13 bases fit TRBD2. After removal of 3 bases from V and 4 bases from J, the junction contained 6 bases not matched to a gene. The CDR3 has 17 amino acids. Germline values: CDR1 SGHRS, CDR2 YFSETQ. This chain's CDR3 is CASSSRTSGRGTGELFF. The CDR3 DNA reads as TGCGCCAGCAGCTCACGGACTAGCGGGAGAGGCACCGGGGAGCTGTTTTTT.

This clone rates as medium-sized. This sequence joins TRBV6-1 and TRBJ2-1; no clear D gene. Germline CDR1 is MNHNS and CDR2 is SASEGT. The length of the CDR3 is 13 residues. V was clipped by 4 bases and J by 8 bases, with 12 bases between them. DNA of the CDR3: TGTGCCAGCAGTGGGGCCCATTTCGATGAGCAGTTCTTC. Amino acids: CASSGAHFDEQFF.

The chain is built from TRBV28 and TRBJ2-3; D gene ambiguous. Trimming stripped 5 bases from V and 0 bases from J, with 3 bases between. The germline gives CDR1 MDHEN, CDR2 SYDVKM. The CDR3 consists of 12 residues. The CDR3 is CASSTSTDTQYF. Here the CDR3 DNA reads TGTGCCAGCAGTACTAGCACAGATACGCAGTATTTT.

This chain links TRBV30 with TRBJ1-6; D not resolved. CDR1 is GTSNPN and CDR2 is SVGIG in the germline V gene (reference sequence). V lost 4 bases and J 0 bases, leaving 16 bases between the germline ends. The CDR3 contains 17 residues. The CDR3 DNA follows: TGTGCCTGGAATAGGGCAGGCCCCAGCTCCTATAATTCACCCCTCCACTTT. Residues: CAWNRAGPSSYNSPLHF.

The chain combines TRBV19 with TRBJ2-7; possibly TRBD1 for D (6 bases). The germline V and J ends were trimmed by 4 bases and 3 bases, with 19 bases remaining between them. The length of the CDR3 is 16 residues. The germline V gene has CDR1 LNHDA and CDR2 SQIVND (reference sequence). Written as DNA, the CDR3 is TGTGCCAGTAGTACCAGGGGAAATCTCGTGGACTACGAGCAGTACTTC. Amino acids: CASSTRGNLVDYEQYF.

V and J are TRBV28 and TRBJ1-2; possible D gene TRBD1, 5 bases. The V end was cut by 6 bases, the J end by 3 bases, with 11 bases between. The germline gives CDR1 MDHEN, CDR2 SYDVKM. This CDR3 contains 13 residues. CDR3 loop: CASSPGTHYGYTF. The CDR3 DNA is TGTGCCAGCAGCCCAGGGACCCACTATGGCTACACCTTC.

V and J are TRBV19 and TRBJ2-7; D ambiguous. Trimming took 5 bases from V and 6 from J, leaving 17 bases between them. This CDR3 region has 14 residues. CDR1 is LNHDA, CDR2 SQIVND, per germline (reference sequence). CDR3 nucleotides: TGTGCCAGTAGTTCGGCAAGGGAATGGGGCGAGCAGTACTTC. Translating gives CASSSAREWGEQYF.

The CDR3 region is CASSQGSLAGGTDTQYF. The CDR3 DNA follows: TGCGCCAGCAGCCAGGGTTCACTAGCGGGGGGCACAGATACGCAGTATTTT. The genes are TRBV4-1 and TRBJ2-3; TRBD2 matches 11 bases. The CDR3 runs 17 residues. The J segment lost 1 base and the V segment lost 3 bases, leaving 6 bases of the junction unmatched. Per the germline V gene, CDR1 is MGHRA and CDR2 is YSYEKL.

The CDR3 nucleotides read TGTGCCAGCAGTCCCCGGACAGGGTGGCCCGGGGAGCTGTTTTTT. It codes for CASSPRTGWPGELFF. The V and J genes are TRBV6-1 and TRBJ2-2, with TRBD1 matching 8 bases. The CDR3 consists of 15 residues. Germline CDR1 and CDR2: MNHNS and SASEGT. The V and J ends lost 5 bases and 6 bases, in that order; junction bases with no gene match: 8.

This chain connects TRBV28 to TRBJ1-1, with unresolved D. Trimming left V 5 bases short and J 1 base short, with 14 bases between. The germline CDR1 and CDR2 sequences are MDHEN and SYDVKM. The CDR3 is 15 amino acids. The CDR3: CASSLFRVGNTEAFF. The CDR3 DNA follows: TGTGCCAGCAGTCTGTTCCGGGTGGGGAACACTGAAGCTTTCTTT.